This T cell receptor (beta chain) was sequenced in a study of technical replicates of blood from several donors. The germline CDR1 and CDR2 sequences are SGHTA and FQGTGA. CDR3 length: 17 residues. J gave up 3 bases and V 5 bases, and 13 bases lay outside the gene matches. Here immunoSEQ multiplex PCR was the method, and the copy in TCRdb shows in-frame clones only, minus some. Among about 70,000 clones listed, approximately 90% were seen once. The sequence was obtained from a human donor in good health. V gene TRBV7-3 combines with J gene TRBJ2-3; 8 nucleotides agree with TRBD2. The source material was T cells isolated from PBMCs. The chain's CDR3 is CASSPRWLGGETDTQYF. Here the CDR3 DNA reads TGTGCCAGCAGCCCCCGATGGCTCGGGGGGGAGACAGATACGCAGTATTTT.